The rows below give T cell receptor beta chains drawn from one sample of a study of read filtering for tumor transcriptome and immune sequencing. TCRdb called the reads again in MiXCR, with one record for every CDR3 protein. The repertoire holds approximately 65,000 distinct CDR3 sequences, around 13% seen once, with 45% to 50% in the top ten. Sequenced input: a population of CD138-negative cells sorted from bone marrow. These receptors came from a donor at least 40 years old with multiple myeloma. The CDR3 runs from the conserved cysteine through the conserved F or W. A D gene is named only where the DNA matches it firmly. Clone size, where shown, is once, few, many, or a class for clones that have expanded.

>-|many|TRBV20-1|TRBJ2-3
TGCAGTGCTAGTCTTTTGCGGGGCGACACAGATACGCAGTATTTT
CSASLLRGDTDTQYF
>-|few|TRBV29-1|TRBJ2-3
TGCAGCGGGGGGACATTTAATACGCAGTATTTT
CSGGTFNTQYF
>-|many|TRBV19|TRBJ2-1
TGTGCCAGTAGTGTATCCGGGAGTTCCTCCGATGAGCAGTTCTTC
CASSVSGSSSDEQFF
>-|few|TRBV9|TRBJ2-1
TGTGCCAGCAGCTCCGGGTCCTACGGAGCTGAGCAGTTCTTC
CASSSGSYGAEQFF
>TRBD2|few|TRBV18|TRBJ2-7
TGTGCCAGCTCACTGAGTGGCGGGAGGAACTACGAGCAGTACTTC
CASSLSGGRNYEQYF
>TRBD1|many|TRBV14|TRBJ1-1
TGTGCCAGCAGCACCTTTAGACAGGGCTACCCTGAAGCTTTCTTT
CASSTFRQGYPEAFF
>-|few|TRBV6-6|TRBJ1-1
TGTGCCAGCAGTTACCCTGACTCTGCTTTCAGAGGGGCTTTCTTT
CASSYPDSAFRGAFF
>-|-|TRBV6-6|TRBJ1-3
TGTGCCAGCAGACCACAAAGTGTTGGAAACACCATATATTTT
CASRPQSVGNTIYF
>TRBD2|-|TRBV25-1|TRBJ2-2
TGTGCCAGCAGGGATAGCGGGAGGGCCGGTCGGGAGCTGTTTTTT
CASRDSGRAGRELFF
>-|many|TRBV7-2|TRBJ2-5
TGTGCCAGCAGCTCAGGACGCAAGAATGGTCAAGAGACCCAGTACTTC
CASSSGRKNGQETQYF
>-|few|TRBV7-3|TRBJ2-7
TGTGCCAGCAGCTTAGGGCCGACCTACGGGCAGTACTTC
CASSLGPTYGQYF
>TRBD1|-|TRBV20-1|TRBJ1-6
TGCAGTGCAAGGACAGGGTTCGGCACTGAAGCTTCCTTT
CSARTGFGTEASF
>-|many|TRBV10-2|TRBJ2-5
TGCGCCAGCAGTGAAGAGATGAGGTCTTTAGAGACCCAGTACTTC
CASSEEMRSLETQYF
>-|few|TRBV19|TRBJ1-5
TGTGCCAGTAGTGGAACAGGGTTTCAGCCCCAGCATTTT
CASSGTGFQPQHF
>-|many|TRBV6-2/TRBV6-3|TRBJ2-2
TGTGCCACCTACGATAGGGGGTCCCGCACGAACACCGGGGAGCTGTTTTTT
CATYDRGSRTNTGELFF
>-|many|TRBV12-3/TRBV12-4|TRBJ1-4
TGTGCCAGCAGTTTAGCGGGGGCCACCAGTCCCCTGTTTTTT
CASSLAGATSPLFF
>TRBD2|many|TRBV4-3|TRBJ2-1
TGCGCCAGCAGCCAAGATACGGCTAGCGGGATCCGAAATGAGCAGTTCTTC
CASSQDTASGIRNEQFF
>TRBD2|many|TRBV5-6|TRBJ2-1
TGTGCCAGCAGCATACTTAGCGGGAGCTACAATGAGCAGTTCTTC
CASSILSGSYNEQFF
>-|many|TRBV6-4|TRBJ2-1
TGTGCCAGCAGTGCAGGGCTGGGTTACAATGAGCAGTTCTTC
CASSAGLGYNEQFF
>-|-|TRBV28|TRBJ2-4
TGTGCCGGCAGTTTGGGGGGACTCGGGATAGCCAAAAACATTCAGTACTTC
CAGSLGGLGIAKNIQYF
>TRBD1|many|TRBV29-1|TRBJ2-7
TGCAGCGTCGCCAGGACAGGGTCCACCTACGAGCAGTACTTC
CSVARTGSTYEQYF
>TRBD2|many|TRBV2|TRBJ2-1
TGTGCCAGCAGTGAGTCCCTTAGCGGGAGGACCTTCCCTGAGCAGTTCTTC
CASSESLSGRTFPEQFF
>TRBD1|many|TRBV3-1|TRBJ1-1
TGTGCCAGCAGCCAATCGAGGACAGGGGCGAGGGGCACTGAAGCTTTCTTT
CASSQSRTGARGTEAFF
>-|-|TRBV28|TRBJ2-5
TGTGCCAACAGTTTTGGAGGCCTCGGAGAGGCCCAGTACTTC
CANSFGGLGEAQYF
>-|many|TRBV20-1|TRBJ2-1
TGCAGTGCTAGAGGGGAGATTGGCTACAATGAGCAGTTCTTC
CSARGEIGYNEQFF
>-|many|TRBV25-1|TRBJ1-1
TGTGCCAGCAGTGCATGGGACGGCTCGAACACTGAAGCTTTCTTT
CASSAWDGSNTEAFF
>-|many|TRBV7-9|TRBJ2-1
TGTGCCAGCAGCCCAGGGCTTTGGAATGAGCAGTTCTTC
CASSPGLWNEQFF
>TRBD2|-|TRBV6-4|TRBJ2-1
TGTGCCAGCAGTGAAAGACTAGCGGGAGTCAGTGAGCAGTTCTTC
CASSERLAGVSEQFF
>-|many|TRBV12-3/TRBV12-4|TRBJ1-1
TGTGCCAGCAGTCTGCTCCAGAACACTGAAGCTTTCTTT
CASSLLQNTEAFF
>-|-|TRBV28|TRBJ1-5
TGTGCCAGCAGTTTATCACAGGTACACCAGCATTTT
CASSLSQVHQHF
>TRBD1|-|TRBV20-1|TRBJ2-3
TGCAGTGCTAGAGATATGGGGACAGGGACCACAGATACGCAGTATTTT
CSARDMGTGTTDTQYF
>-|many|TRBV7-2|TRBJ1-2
TGTGCCAGCAGCTTAGCCCGACAGGACTATGGCTACACCTTC
CASSLARQDYGYTF
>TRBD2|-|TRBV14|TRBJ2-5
TGTGCCAGCAGCCAAGGCGGTGGGCTAGCGGAAGAGACCCAGTACTTC
CASSQGGGLAEETQYF
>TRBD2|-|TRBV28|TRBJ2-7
TGTGCCAGCAGTCCCGGACTAGCGGAGCTCTACGAGCAGTACTTC
CASSPGLAELYEQYF
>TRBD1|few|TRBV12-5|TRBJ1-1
TGTGCTAGTGGTTTGGTAGTTGGGCAGGGGGTCACTGAAGCTTTCTTT
CASGLVVGQGVTEAFF
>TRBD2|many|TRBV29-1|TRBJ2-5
TGCAGCGTTGAACTAGCGGGATCCCAAGAGACCCAGTACTTC
CSVELAGSQETQYF
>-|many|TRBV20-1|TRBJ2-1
TGCAGTGCTAGAGATTTGGATCCCCCCGTCTACAATGAGCAGTTCTTC
CSARDLDPPVYNEQFF
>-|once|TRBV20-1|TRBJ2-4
TGCAGTGCTAGGGGTGGGACCCTAGCCAAAAACATTCAGTACTTC
CSARGGTLAKNIQYF
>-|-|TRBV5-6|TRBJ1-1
TGTGCCAGCAGCCCCCTCGCGAGCACTGAAGCTTTCTTT
CASSPLASTEAFF
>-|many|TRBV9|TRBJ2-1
TGTGCCAGCAGCGCAGGGGTAGCGGGCCTTGGCGAGCAGTTCTTC
CASSAGVAGLGEQFF
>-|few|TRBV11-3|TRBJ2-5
TGTGCCAGCAGCTTAAGGTGGAATCAACAAGAGACCCAGTACTTC
CASSLRWNQQETQYF
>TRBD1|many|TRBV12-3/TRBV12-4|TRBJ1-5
TGTGCCAGCAGTTTATCGACAGGGGTCAATCAGCCCCAGCATTTT
CASSLSTGVNQPQHF
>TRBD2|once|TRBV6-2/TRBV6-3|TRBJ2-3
TGTGCCAGCAGAACCGGGGCGTATAGCGGGGGACGCACAGATACGCAGTATTTT
CASRTGAYSGGRTDTQYF
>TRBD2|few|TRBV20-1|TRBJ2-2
TGCAGTGCTAGATCTAGCGGGAGGACCGGGGAGCTGTTTTTT
CSARSSGRTGELFF
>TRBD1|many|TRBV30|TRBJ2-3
TGTGCCGGACAGGGGGACACAGATACGCAGTATTTT
CAGQGDTDTQYF
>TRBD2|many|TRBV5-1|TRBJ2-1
TGCGCCAGCAGCACCCTAGCGGGAGCGAGCAGTGAGCAGTTCTTC
CASSTLAGASSEQFF
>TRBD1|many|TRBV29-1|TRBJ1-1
TGCAGCGCAAGGGGACAGCCTCCTATGAACACTGAAGCTTTCTTT
CSARGQPPMNTEAFF
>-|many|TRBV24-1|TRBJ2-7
TGCGTCCCCGGCCGGGACCTGGGCTCCTACGAGCAGTACTTC
CVPGRDLGSYEQYF
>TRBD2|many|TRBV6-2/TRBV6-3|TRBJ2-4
TGTGCCAGCAGTTCGGGACTAGCGGGAGGCCGGGAAAACATTCAGTACTTC
CASSSGLAGGRENIQYF
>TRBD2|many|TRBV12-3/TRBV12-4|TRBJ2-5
TGTGCCAGCAGTTCTAGCGGGAGATATGGAGAGACCCAGTACTTC
CASSSSGRYGETQYF
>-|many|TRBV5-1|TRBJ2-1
TGCGCCAGCAGCTTGGCCCTAGGGTCCTTTAACAATGAGCAGTTCTTC
CASSLALGSFNNEQFF
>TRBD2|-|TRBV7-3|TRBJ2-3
TGTGCCAGCAGCACTGGGTCTAGCGGGAGAGCAGATACGCAGTATTTT
CASSTGSSGRADTQYF